This T cell receptor beta chain was obtained from a study of shared clonotypes between healthy human individuals. Study-level results: Tissues were not sampled, only blood, and their repertoires likely differ. Rarefaction analysis demonstrated incomplete sorted-subset sequencing notwithstanding large depth. Clonotype sharing across several donors was observed for 5% to 6.5% of naive CD4 clonotypes.

Repertoires were generated with immunoSEQ multiplex PCR, while TCRdb's copy carries only in-frame clones and drops some. The profile covers 2 million or so clones, with 85% to 95% appearing a single time and roughly 0.13% taken by the ten largest. As regards this clone: Its cognate antigen is unknown.

A CD45RA-negative memory subset and a CD45RA+ naive subset were separated from the CD4+ cells. Germline CDR1 and CDR2: DFQATT and SNEGSKA (reference sequence). This CDR3 contains 11 residues. Deletions cut 7 bases from V and 0 bases from J, with 7 bases between. The gene calls are TRBV20-1 and TRBJ2-7; the D is unclear. Material: naive CD4+ T cells sorted from blood. This sample's subset: CD45RA+ positively selected. The sequence derives from a man between 18 and 29 years old in good health. The CDR3 is CSGQVSYEQYF. CDR3 nucleotide sequence: TGCAGTGGGCAGGTCTCCTACGAGCAGTACTTC.